The TCR beta chain described here comes from a study of blood T cell repertoires in COVID-19. Those enrolled in Seattle joined during active infection and were followed longitudinally afterward. Measured with immunoSEQ multiplex PCR; TCRdb has only the in-frame clones, and not every one. This sample carries 400,000 to 450,000 clones, about 91% of them seen once, and the ten largest clones take roughly 12%. The CDR3 length is 15 residues. V was clipped by 6 bases and J by 9 bases; unmatched bases: 8. Germline V lookup: CDR1 SNHLY, CDR2 FYNNEI. The receptor was isolated from a woman aged 45-59 years with COVID-19, enrolled during active disease. The chain has TRBV2 and TRBJ2-1; TRBD2 matches at 13 bases. The specimen was peripheral blood. CDR3 nucleotides: TGTGCCAGCAGCAGACTAGCGGGGGGAGAGGTTGAGCAGTTCTTC. This encodes CASSRLAGGEVEQFF.